The clone carrying this TCR beta chain was seen only once. The antigen is not known. The CDR3 runs to 17 residues. V was clipped by 7 bases and J by 4 bases, with 25 bases between them. CDR1 is MNHEY and CDR2 is SVGAGI in the germline V gene. TCRdb fed the 5' RACE reads into MiXCR, producing one record per CDR3 protein. The sample holds about 200,000 distinct CDR3 sequences, approximately 20% seen once. These data originate in a study of T-cell memory formation after mild COVID-19. Findings of the study overall: Clonal second-wave expansions that peaked on day 37 had unconfirmed SARS-CoV-2 specificity. A subset of responding clones appeared in pre-infection memory, suggesting cross-reactive memory joined. Contracting CD4+ clones lay largely in CM and EM, with CD8+ ones residing in EMRA.

The receptor comes from an adult woman who had mild COVID-19 (a few samples of this study predate the infection). Cell type and time point are not known. The source material was PBMCs or a T cell subset sorted from them (not recorded which). The chain uses TRBV6-5 and TRBJ1-2, with D possibly matching TRBD1 (5 bases). CDR3 loop: CASTRSGRGARGYGYTF. Here the CDR3 DNA reads TGTGCCAGCACCCGCTCGGGTCGAGGGGCGCGGGGCTATGGCTACACCTTC.